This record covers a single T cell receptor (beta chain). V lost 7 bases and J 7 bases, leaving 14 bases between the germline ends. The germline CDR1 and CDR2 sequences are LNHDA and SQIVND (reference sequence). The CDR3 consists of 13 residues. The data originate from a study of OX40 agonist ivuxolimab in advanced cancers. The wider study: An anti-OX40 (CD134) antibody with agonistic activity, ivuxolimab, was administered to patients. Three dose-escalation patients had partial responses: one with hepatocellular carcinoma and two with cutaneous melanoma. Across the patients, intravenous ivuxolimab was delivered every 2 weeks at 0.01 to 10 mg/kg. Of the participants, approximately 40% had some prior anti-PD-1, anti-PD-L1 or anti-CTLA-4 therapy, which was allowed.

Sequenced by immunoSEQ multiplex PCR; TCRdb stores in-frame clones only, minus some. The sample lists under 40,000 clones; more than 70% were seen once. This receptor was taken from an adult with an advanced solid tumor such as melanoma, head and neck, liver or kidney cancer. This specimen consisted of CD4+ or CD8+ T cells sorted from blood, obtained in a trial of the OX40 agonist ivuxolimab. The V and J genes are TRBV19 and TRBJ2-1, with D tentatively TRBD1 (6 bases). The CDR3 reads CASNLHRGNEQFF. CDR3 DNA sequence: TGTGCCAGTAACCTACATAGGGGGAATGAGCAGTTCTTC.